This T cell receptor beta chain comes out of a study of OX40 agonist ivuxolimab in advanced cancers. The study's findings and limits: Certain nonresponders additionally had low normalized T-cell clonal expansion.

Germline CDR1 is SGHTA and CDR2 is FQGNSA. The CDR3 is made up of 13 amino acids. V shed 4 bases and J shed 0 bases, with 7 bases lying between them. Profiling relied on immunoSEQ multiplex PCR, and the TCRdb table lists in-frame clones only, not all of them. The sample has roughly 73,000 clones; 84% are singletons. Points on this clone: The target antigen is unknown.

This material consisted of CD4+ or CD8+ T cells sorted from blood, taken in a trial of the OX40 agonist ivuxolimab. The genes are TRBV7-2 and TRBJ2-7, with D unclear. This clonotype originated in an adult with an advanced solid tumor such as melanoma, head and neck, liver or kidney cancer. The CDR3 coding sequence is TGTGCCAGCAGCTCACCCGACTCCTACGAGCAGTACTTC. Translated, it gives CASSSPDSYEQYF.